The 13 T cell receptor beta chains below come from one sample, sequenced in a study of metastatic and nonmetastatic thyroid tumors. None of the patients had undergone any treatment ahead of thyroid surgery. TCRdb used MiXCR to call clones anew from the PCR reads. The profile covers approximately 19,000 clones, with approximately 24% appearing a single time and about 10% taken by the ten largest. What was sequenced was tumor tissue. Source of these receptors: a male donor with papillary thyroid cancer or a benign thyroid nodule (not recorded which). Some clones in this sample may be carry-over from other donors' samples.

The table lists this clone with many counts. The V call is TRBV6-4, the J call TRBJ2-3; unclear D gene. This CDR3 region has 13 residues. V lost 2 bases to trimming and J lost 0 bases, with 3 bases between them. CDR1 MRHNA and CDR2 SNTAGT come from the germline V gene. The CDR3 region is CASSDGSTDTQYF. The CDR3 DNA is TGTGCCAGCAGTGACGGGAGCACAGATACGCAGTATTTT.

This clone was counted at least ten times. This chain connects TRBV6-4 to TRBJ2-7, with D unresolved. Germline CDR1 reads MRHNA; CDR2 reads SNTAGT. The CDR3 is 11 residues long. V gave up 7 bases and J gave up 12 bases, with 16 bases separating them. DNA for the CDR3: TGTGCCAGCACTCCCTCGCATAGGCTGTACTTC. Amino acid sequence: CASTPSHRLYF.

This clone was seen ten or more times. The rearrangement uses TRBV19 and TRBJ1-1, with 7 bases lining up with TRBD1. CDR3 size: 13 residues. Per germline, CDR1 LNHDA and CDR2 SQIVND (reference sequence). V lost 7 bases, J lost 5 bases, and 7 bases stayed unmatched. The CDR3 DNA is TGTGCCAGTACCAGGGGGGTCGAGACTGAAGCTTTCTTT. Amino acid sequence: CASTRGVETEAFF.

This clone was recorded at least ten times. The chain is built from TRBV7-9 and TRBJ1-2; 9 bases are shared with TRBD1. The CDR3 spans 15 residues. CDR1 SEHNR and CDR2 FQNEAQ come from the germline V gene (reference sequence). Unmatched junction bases numbered 7, after V lost 5 bases and J lost 3 bases. CDR3 amino acids: CASSLTGTGHYGYTF. The CDR3, as DNA: TGTGCCAGCAGCCTGACCGGGACAGGGCACTATGGCTACACCTTC. Filled out from reference TRBV7-9 and TRBJ1-2, the complete variable domain reads DTGVSQNPRHKITKRGQNVTFRCDPISEHNRLYWYRQTLGQGPEFLTYFQNEAQLEKSRLLSDRFSAERPKGSFSTLEIQRTEQGDSAMYLCASSLTGTGHYGYTFGSGTRLTVV.

This clone appeared many times. The chain links TRBV14 to TRBJ1-5, with D hard to call. Germline V gene sequence: CDR1 SGHDN, CDR2 FVKESK. This CDR3 has 13 residues. V gave up 0 bases and J gave up 4 bases, with 4 bases separating them. In DNA form, the CDR3 reads TGTGCCAGCAGCCAAGATCAGAATCAGCCCCAGCATTTT. Protein sequence: CASSQDQNQPQHF.

This clone was found many times. J is TRBJ2-7 and V is TRBV5-4; tentatively, D is TRBD1 or TRBD2 (6 bases each). The CDR3 has 15 residues. V lost 2 bases and J lost 2, with 14 bases in between. The V gene's germline CDR1 is SGHNT and CDR2 YYREEE (reference sequence). The CDR3 spells CASSFRGRQTYEQYF. The CDR3 DNA sequence: TGTGCCAGCAGCTTTCGGGGGCGGCAAACCTACGAGCAGTACTTC.

This clone was recorded at least ten times. This chain connects TRBV30 to TRBJ2-1; possible D gene TRBD2, 5 bases. Between the trimmed V and J ends, which lost 1 base and 4 bases, there was a span of 14 bases. This CDR3 is 15 amino acids long. CDR1 is GTSNPN and CDR2 is SVGIG in the germline V gene (reference sequence). The CDR3 reads CAWSGGGYRYNEQFF. In DNA, the CDR3 is TGTGCCTGGAGTGGCGGAGGATATAGGTACAATGAGCAGTTCTTC.

This clone was recorded at least ten times. The chain joins TRBV15 to TRBJ1-3; the D is unclear. The CDR3 spans 16 residues. In germline, CDR1 is LNHNV, CDR2 YYDKDF (reference sequence). V lost 3 bases, J lost 0 bases, and 12 bases lay in between. The DNA of the CDR3 is TGTGCCACCAGCAGGGGCCGGACTGACTCTGGAAACACCATATATTTT. Protein: CATSRGRTDSGNTIYF.

J is TRBJ2-7 and V is TRBV10-3, with 7 bases that match TRBD2. The CDR3 is made up of 18 amino acids. The V gene end was trimmed by 4 bases and the J gene end by 10 bases; junction bases not matched to a gene: 25. Germline assignment: CDR1 ENHRY and CDR2 SYGVKD. This chain's CDR3 is CAISVWWELVGGPFDQYF. Written as DNA, the CDR3 is TGTGCCATCAGTGTGTGGTGGGAACTAGTGGGAGGGCCTTTCGATCAGTACTTC.

On this clone: This may come from a read error, since a much larger clone is one base off. V usage is TRBV2 and J usage is TRBJ2-5; D uncertain. The germline CDR1 and CDR2 sequences are SNHLY and FYNNEI. This CDR3 has 11 residues. In DNA, the CDR3 is TGTGCCAGCAGGTCCCAAGATACCCAGTACTTC. Translating it yields CASRSQDTQYF.

This clone is labeled as medium-sized (0.01 to 0.1%). The chain combines TRBV6-1 with TRBJ1-1; possible D gene TRBD1, 6 bases. The CDR3 is made up of 17 amino acids. V lost 1 base and J lost 1, with 16 bases in between. The germline V gene has CDR1 MNHNS and CDR2 SASEGT. CDR3 sequence: CASSEDGRGGGNTEAFF. For the CDR3, the DNA is TGTGCCAGCAGTGAAGATGGACGGGGGGGCGGGAACACTGAAGCTTTCTTT.

Many counts were recorded for this clone. CDR3 DNA: TGTGCCAGCAACCCCGGGGTGGGCTATGGCTACACCTTC. Residues: CASNPGVGYGYTF. This chain connects TRBV7-9 to TRBJ1-2; D not certain. CDR3 length: 13 residues. CDR1 and CDR2 from the germline V gene are SEHNR and FQNEAQ (reference sequence). Trimming removed 7 bases at V and 4 bases at J, with 13 bases between.

In regard to this clone: The junction does not match germline at one end; this may be a read error. The chain links TRBV18 to TRBJ2-7; 8 nucleotides agree with TRBD2. CDR1 is KGHSH, CDR2 LQKENI, per germline. The length of the CDR3 is 18 residues. The CDR3 spells CASSRAGTSGLSGYEQHF. CDR3 bases: TGTGCCAGCTCACGTGCCGGTACTAGCGGTCTTTCGGGCTACGAGCAGCACTTC.